These 21 T cell receptor beta chains originate from one sample sequenced in a study of T cells in Graves' hyperthyroidism and ophthalmopathy. Authors of the study amplified TCR beta CDR3 regions from RNA transcripts. Using the HTBI primer set, a first-round RT-PCR was run on the TCR CDR3. TCRdb processed the multiplex PCR reads anew with MiXCR; each CDR3 protein has one entry. The sample has roughly 380,000 distinct CDR3 sequences; less than 20% are singletons. The sample consisted of blood. The receptors come from a woman in her 40s with Graves' ophthalmopathy.

This clonotype was found many times. The chain combines TRBV7-9 with TRBJ2-7; TRBD2 aligns across 8 bases. CDR1 SEHNR and CDR2 FQNEAQ come from the germline V gene (reference sequence). The CDR3 spans 15 residues. V gave up 1 base and J gave up 1 base; unmatched junction bases: 3. The CDR3 nucleotides read TGTGCCAGCAGCTTAGGGGAGCGGGGGTCCTACGAGCAGTACTTC. Its protein product is CASSLGERGSYEQYF.

In its sample, this clonotype was seen many times. This chain uses TRBV6-2 or TRBV6-3 with TRBJ1-5, with D hard to call. Trimming removed 2 bases from V and 9 bases from J, with 11 bases in between. The CDR3 is 13 amino acids. Germline V CDR1 and CDR2: MNHEY, SVGEGT. The CDR3 is CASSYVLQRPQHF. The CDR3 DNA is TGTGCCAGCAGTTACGTCTTACAAAGGCCCCAGCATTTT.

This clonotype was seen at least ten times. This chain uses TRBV20-1 with TRBJ1-1, with D tentatively TRBD1 (6 bases). V lost 3 bases, J lost 4 bases, and 15 bases lay in between. The germline CDR1 and CDR2 sequences are DFQATT and SNEGSKA (reference sequence). CDR3 size: 14 residues. The DNA of the CDR3 is TGCAGTGCTAGCTTGGGGCAGGGGCCCACTGAAGCTTTCTTT. Its translation is CSASLGQGPTEAFF.

This clonotype was observed at least ten times. The chain has TRBV2 and TRBJ2-5, with 11 bases that match TRBD1. Germline CDR1 is SNHLY and CDR2 is FYNNEI. The CDR3 is made up of 15 amino acids. With V trimmed by 6 bases and J by 4 bases, 7 bases remained unmatched. Written as DNA, the CDR3 is TGTGCCAGCAGGGAACGGACAGGGGGCGGAGAGACCCAGTACTTC. It translates to CASRERTGGGETQYF.

This clonotype was counted at least ten times. The chain joins TRBV10-3 to TRBJ2-7; the D is unclear. The CDR3 loop spans 14 amino acids. The V end was cut by 0 bases, the J end by 6 bases, with 12 bases between. The germline CDR1 and CDR2 sequences are ENHRY and SYGVKD. The chain's CDR3 is CAISESGRTGEQYF. CDR3 bases: TGTGCCATCAGTGAGTCGGGCCGCACGGGCGAGCAGTACTTC.

The chain employs TRBV4-3 and TRBJ1-2; D uncertain. Per germline, CDR1 LGHNA and CDR2 YSLEER. CDR3 length equals 13 residues. V gave up 6 bases and J gave up 2 bases, with 10 bases separating them. The chain's CDR3 is CASRHGPNYGYTF. DNA of the CDR3: TGCGCCAGCAGACACGGCCCCAACTATGGCTACACCTTC.

This clonotype was found many times. The chain links TRBV20-1 to TRBJ2-7, with 8 bases identical to TRBD1. Germline V gives CDR1 DFQATT, CDR2 SNEGSKA (reference sequence). J lost 0 bases, V lost 3 bases, and 7 bases had no gene match. The CDR3 runs 15 residues. The chain's CDR3 is CSARDRAGLSYEQYF. The CDR3 DNA reads as TGCAGTGCTAGGGACAGGGCGGGCCTCTCCTACGAGCAGTACTTC.

The sample holds many counts of this clonotype. CDR3 nucleotide sequence: TGTGCCACCAGCAGAGATCGCCAGTTGAACTATGGCTACACCTTC. Translated, it gives CATSRDRQLNYGYTF. The rearrangement joins TRBV15 to TRBJ1-2; no definite D call. The CDR3 runs to 15 residues. CDR1 is LNHNV and CDR2 is YYDKDF in the germline V gene (reference sequence). V dropped 0 bases and J dropped 2 bases, with 10 bases sitting between them.

Of note for this clonotype: A read error may produce the germline difference seen at one junction end. The chain uses TRBV6-2 or TRBV6-3 and TRBJ2-7; the D is unclear. From germline, CDR1 is MNHEY and CDR2 SVGEGT. The CDR3 length is 11 residues. The CDR3 nucleotides read TGTGCCAGCAGTTACTTAGACGAGCGGTACTTC. It encodes CASSYLDERYF.

This clonotype was seen a few times. The V gene is TRBV3-1, the J gene TRBJ2-2, with D unresolved. Germline-derived CDR1 and CDR2 are LGHDT and YNNKEL (reference sequence). CDR3 size: 12 residues. The ends were cut back, 0 bases at V and 6 bases at J, with 2 bases in the middle. Here the CDR3 reads CASSQDPGELFF. Here the CDR3 DNA reads TGTGCCAGCAGCCAAGACCCCGGGGAGCTGTTTTTT.

This clonotype has ten or more counts. The rearrangement uses TRBV20-1 and TRBJ1-5, with 7 bases lining up with TRBD1. The length of the CDR3 is 13 residues. Germline V gene sequence: CDR1 DFQATT, CDR2 SNEGSKA (reference sequence). V was clipped by 7 bases and J by 4 bases; unmatched bases: 7. For the CDR3, the DNA is TGCAGTGTTCCGGGACAGCCGAATCAGCCCCAGCATTTT. Amino acids: CSVPGQPNQPQHF.

This clonotype has ten or more counts. V gene TRBV28 combines with J gene TRBJ1-2, with a weak D call TRBD1 (5 bases). The CDR3 consists of 13 residues. The germline V and J ends were trimmed by 3 bases and 8 bases, with 13 bases remaining between them. Germline V lookup: CDR1 MDHEN, CDR2 SYDVKM. The CDR3 reads CASSFQAGLGYTF. CDR3 bases: TGTGCCAGCAGTTTCCAGGCAGGGCTGGGCTACACCTTC.

This clonotype came up many times. The V and J genes are TRBV30 and TRBJ1-5; weak D call: TRBD1 (6 bases). This CDR3 region has 14 residues. The germline V gene has CDR1 GTSNPN and CDR2 SVGIG (reference sequence). Between the trimmed V and J ends, which lost 4 bases and 2 bases, there was a span of 12 bases. CDR3 bases: TGTGCCTGGACAGGGGTCCGGGGCAATCAGCCCCAGCATTTT. Its protein product is CAWTGVRGNQPQHF. The full variable domain, rest sourced from reference TRBV30 and TRBJ1-5, is SQTIHQWPATLVQPVGSPLSLECTVEGTSNPNLYWYRQAAGRGLQLLFYSVGIGQISSEVPQNLSASRPQDRQFILSSKKLLLSDSGFYLCAWTGVRGNQPQHFGDGTRLSIL.

This clonotype came up many times. V and J are TRBV20-1 and TRBJ1-6; 9 bases align to TRBD1. Trimming cost V 5 bases and J 8 bases; bases outside gene matches: 10. Germline loops: CDR1 DFQATT, CDR2 SNEGSKA (reference sequence). The CDR3 sequence is 15 residues long. CDR3 sequence (DNA): TGCAGTGCTCTTTTCAGGGGACAGGGTCATTCACCCCTCCACTTT. Protein sequence: CSALFRGQGHSPLHF.

V gene TRBV19 combines with J gene TRBJ2-4; the D is unclear. This CDR3 spans 16 amino acids. Trimming left V 5 bases short and J 0 bases short, with 14 bases between. The V gene's germline CDR1 is LNHDA and CDR2 SQIVND (reference sequence). The DNA of the CDR3 is TGTGCCAGTAGTGTCATGTCGGAACTAGCCAAAAACATTCAGTACTTC. It yields the protein CASSVMSELAKNIQYF.

This clonotype came up many times. The V gene is TRBV5-1, the J gene TRBJ2-2; TRBD2 matches at 14 bases. J lost 7 bases, V lost 0 bases, and 5 bases had no gene match. This CDR3 is 17 amino acids long. Germline V gene data show CDR1 as SGHRS and CDR2 as YFSETQ. For the CDR3, the DNA is TGCGCCAGCAGCTTGGTGGGGACTAGCGGGAGTAACGGGGAGCTGTTTTTT. The encoded protein is CASSLVGTSGSNGELFF.

This clonotype was recorded a few times. The V and J genes are TRBV19 and TRBJ2-7; TRBD2 is a possible D gene (5 bases). The CDR3 spans 15 residues. Trimming shortened V by 4 bases and J by 7 bases, and 20 bases separated the two germline ends. Germline V gives CDR1 LNHDA, CDR2 SQIVND (reference sequence). The CDR3 loop reads CASSTLAGQELEQYF. The DNA for the CDR3 is TGTGCCAGTAGTACCCTGGCGGGTCAGGAACTTGAGCAGTACTTC.

V usage is TRBV20-1 and J usage is TRBJ2-5; 7 bases fit TRBD2. Germline values: CDR1 DFQATT, CDR2 SNEGSKA (reference sequence). This CDR3 comprises 15 residues. With V trimmed by 3 bases and J by 0 bases, 7 bases remained unmatched. The CDR3 region has the DNA TGCAGTGCTAGGGGCGGGGGACCGTACCAAGAGACCCAGTACTTC. Residues: CSARGGGPYQETQYF.

This clonotype was observed at least ten times. The gene calls are TRBV4-3 and TRBJ1-2, with D possibly matching TRBD1 (5 bases). V was shortened by 0 bases and J by 8 bases, with 13 bases between the two germline ends. The CDR3 has 14 amino acids. CDR1 and CDR2 (germline): LGHNA, YSLEER. CDR3 protein: CASSQDPGARGYTF. In nucleotides, the CDR3 is TGCGCCAGCAGCCAAGATCCCGGGGCGCGGGGCTACACCTTC.

At least ten counts were recorded for this clonotype. This chain joins TRBV30 and TRBJ1-3; possibly TRBD1 for D (6 bases). The V gene's germline CDR1 is GTSNPN and CDR2 SVGIG (reference sequence). The CDR3 loop spans 11 amino acids. V lost 4 bases and J 8 bases, leaving 9 bases between the germline ends. The CDR3 DNA sequence: TGTGCCTGGAACAGGGCGGACACCATATATTTT. Its protein product is CAWNRADTIYF.

This clonotype was counted many times. This chain links TRBV9 with TRBJ2-2; D is tentatively TRBD1 or TRBD2 (5 bases each). The CDR3 contains 16 residues. V was pared by 0 bases and J by 0 bases, with 9 bases between. The germline V gene has CDR1 SGDLS and CDR2 YYNGEE. In DNA, the CDR3 is TGTGCCAGCAGCGTAGCAGGGAGCCCGAACACCGGGGAGCTGTTTTTT. As protein: CASSVAGSPNTGELFF.